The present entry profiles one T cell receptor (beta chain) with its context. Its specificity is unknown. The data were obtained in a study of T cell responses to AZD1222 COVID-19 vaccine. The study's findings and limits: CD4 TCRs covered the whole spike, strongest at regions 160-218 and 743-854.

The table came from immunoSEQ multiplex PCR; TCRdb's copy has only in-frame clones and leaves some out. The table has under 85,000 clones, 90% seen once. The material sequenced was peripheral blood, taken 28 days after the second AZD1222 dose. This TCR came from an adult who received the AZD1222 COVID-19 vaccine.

The CDR3 is CASRMTDEKLFF. The CDR3 nucleotides read TGTGCCAGCAGAATGACGGATGAAAAACTGTTTTTT. The chain is built from TRBV2 and TRBJ1-4; no clear D. The CDR3 is 12 amino acids. Germline CDR1 is SNHLY and CDR2 is FYNNEI. Deletions cut 6 bases from V and 6 bases from J, with 8 bases between.